The 4 T cell receptor beta chains below come from one sample, sequenced in a study of cytomegalovirus exposure and HLA in healthy donors (dated by TCRdb to about 2017). The library was generated by the immunoSEQ multiplex PCR assay. A mixture of 60 forward primers for TCR Vbeta segments and 13 reverse primers for TCR Jbeta segments was used in the multiplex PCR. TCRdb provides this immuneACCESS table in a form limited to in-frame rearrangements. Some clones are lacking; in checked studies, under half of them reflect an unresolved V gene, and why the rest are absent is not known. The sample profile shows about 120,000 clones; over 65% of them were found once. Together, the top ten hold roughly 3.3% of the sample. Sequenced input: PBMCs. The receptors come from a woman in her twenties or thirties in good health and CMV-seropositive.

This chain joins TRBV6-5 and TRBJ2-5; 7 bases are a match to TRBD2. CDR1 MNHEY and CDR2 SVGAGI come from the germline V gene. With V trimmed by 6 bases and J by 2 bases, 3 bases remained unmatched. The CDR3 totals 13 residues. CDR3: CASRGRAQETQYF. In DNA, the CDR3 is TGTGCCAGCAGGGGGAGGGCACAAGAGACCCAGTACTTC.

This rearrangement joins TRBV7-2 to TRBJ2-5; 7 nucleotides agree with TRBD2. This CDR3 is built from 14 residues. The V gene's germline CDR1 is SGHTA and CDR2 FQGNSA. J gave up 7 bases and V 5 bases, and 10 bases lay outside the gene matches. CDR3 coding DNA: TGTGCCAGCAGCCCCCAAAGCGGGGTGGGGACCCAGTACTTC. Protein: CASSPQSGVGTQYF.

The rearrangement uses TRBV15 and TRBJ2-3; 7 nucleotides agree with TRBD2. The CDR3 runs 16 residues. V was clipped by 4 bases and J by 5 bases; unmatched bases: 12. Germline assignment: CDR1 LNHNV and CDR2 YYDKDF (reference sequence). The CDR3 loop reads CATSKAGGGRIDTQYF. Written as DNA, the CDR3 is TGTGCCACCAGCAAAGCTGGGGGGGGGAGGATAGATACGCAGTATTTT. Combining the CDR3 with reference TRBV15 and TRBJ2-3 gives the whole variable domain DAMVIQNPRYQVTQFGKPVTLSCSQTLNHNVMYWYQQKSSQAPKLLFHYYDKDFNNEADTPDNFQSRRPNTSFCFLDIRSPGLGDTAMYLCATSKAGGGRIDTQYFGPGTRLTVL.

The genes are TRBV7-8 and TRBJ1-2; D might be TRBD1 (5 bases). This CDR3 has 13 residues. Trimming pared 5 bases from V and 8 bases from J, leaving 15 bases between. Per germline, CDR1 SGHVS and CDR2 FQNEAQ. CDR3 amino acids: CASSRLEGVGYTF. CDR3 DNA sequence: TGTGCCAGCAGCCGCCTAGAAGGGGTCGGCTACACCTTC.